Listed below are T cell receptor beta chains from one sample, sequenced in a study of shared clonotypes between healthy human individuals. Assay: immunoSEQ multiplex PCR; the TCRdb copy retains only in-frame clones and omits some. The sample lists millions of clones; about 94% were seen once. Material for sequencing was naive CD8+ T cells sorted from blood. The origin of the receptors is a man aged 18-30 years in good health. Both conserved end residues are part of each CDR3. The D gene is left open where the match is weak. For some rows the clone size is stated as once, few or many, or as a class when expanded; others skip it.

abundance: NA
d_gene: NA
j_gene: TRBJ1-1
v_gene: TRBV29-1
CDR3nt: TGCAGCGTTGAAGACCCTGCAAAAGGGAACACTGAAGCTTTCTTT
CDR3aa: CSVEDPAKGNTEAFF

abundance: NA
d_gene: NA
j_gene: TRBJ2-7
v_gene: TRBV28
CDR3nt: TGTGCCAGCAGACCCAGGGTGTACTACGAGCAGTACTTC
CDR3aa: CASRPRVYYEQYF

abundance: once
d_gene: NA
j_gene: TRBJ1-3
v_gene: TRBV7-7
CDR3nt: TGTGCTAGCAGCTTTGGACTTGGAAACACCATATATTTT
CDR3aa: CASSFGLGNTIYF

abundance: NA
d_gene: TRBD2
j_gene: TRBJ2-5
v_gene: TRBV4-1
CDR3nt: TGCGCCAGCAGCCAATTGCCGGGACTAGGCCAAGAGACCCAGTACTTC
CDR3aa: CASSQLPGLGQETQYF

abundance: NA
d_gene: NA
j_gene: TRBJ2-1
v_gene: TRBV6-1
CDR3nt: TGTGCCAGCAGTGAATGGGAAGGGGTGGCGGAAAAGCAGTTCTTC
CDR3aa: CASSEWEGVAEKQFF

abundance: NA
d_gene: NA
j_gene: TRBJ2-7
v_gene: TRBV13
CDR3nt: TGTGCCAGCAGCTCGAACTACGGCGAGCAGTACTTC
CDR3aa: CASSSNYGEQYF

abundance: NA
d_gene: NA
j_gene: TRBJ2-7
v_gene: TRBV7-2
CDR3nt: TGTGCCAGCAGCTTAGGGTCCGGGAGTGGTTACGAGCAGTACTTC
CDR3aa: CASSLGSGSGYEQYF

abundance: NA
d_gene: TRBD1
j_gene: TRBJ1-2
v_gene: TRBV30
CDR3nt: TGTGCCTGGAGTGTACTGACAGGGACCTATGGCTACACCTTC
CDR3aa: CAWSVLTGTYGYTF

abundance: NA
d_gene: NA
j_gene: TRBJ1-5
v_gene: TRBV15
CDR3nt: TGTGCCACCAGCGCCTACCCAGGGGGCAATCAGCCCCAGCATTTT
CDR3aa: CATSAYPGGNQPQHF

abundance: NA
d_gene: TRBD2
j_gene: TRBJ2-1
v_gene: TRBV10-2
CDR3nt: TGCGCCAGCAGGGGGACTAGCGGGAACAATGAGCAGTTCTTC
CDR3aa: CASRGTSGNNEQFF

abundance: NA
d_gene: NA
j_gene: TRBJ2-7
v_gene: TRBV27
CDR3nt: TGTGCCAGCAGTTTCGCGGGCGGAACCTACGAGCAGTACTTC
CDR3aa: CASSFAGGTYEQYF

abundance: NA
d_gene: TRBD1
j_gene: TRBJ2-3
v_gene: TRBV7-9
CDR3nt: TGTGCCAGCAGCCTACAGGGGTGGCGGCCGATCACAGATACGCAGTATTTT
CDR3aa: CASSLQGWRPITDTQYF

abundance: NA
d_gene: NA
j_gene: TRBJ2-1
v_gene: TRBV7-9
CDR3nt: TGTGCCAGCAGCCCCGCTACCAAGGGGGATGAGCAGTTCTTC
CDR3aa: CASSPATKGDEQFF

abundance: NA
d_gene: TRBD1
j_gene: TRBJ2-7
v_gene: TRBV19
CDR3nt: TGTGCCAGTAGCCTCTTCGGGACAGGAGCCTACGAGCAGTACTTC
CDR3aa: CASSLFGTGAYEQYF

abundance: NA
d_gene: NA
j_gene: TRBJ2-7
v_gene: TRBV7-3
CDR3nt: TGTGCCAGCAGCTTATCAGGGGATAGCTCCTACGAGCAGTACTTC
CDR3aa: CASSLSGDSSYEQYF

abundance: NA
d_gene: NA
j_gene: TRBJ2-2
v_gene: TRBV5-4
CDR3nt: TGTGCCAGCAGATACGGACTTTCCGGGGAGCTGTTTTTT
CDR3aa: CASRYGLSGELFF

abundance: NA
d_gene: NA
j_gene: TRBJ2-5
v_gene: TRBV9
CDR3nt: TGTGCCAGCAGCGTAGCAGAACGGGTCCTACCAGGTGAAGAGACCCAGTACTTC
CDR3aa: CASSVAERVLPGEETQYF

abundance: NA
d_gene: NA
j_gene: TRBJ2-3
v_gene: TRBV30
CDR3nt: TGTGCCTGGAGCTCTGACCTTGGGGGAAGCACAGATACGCAGTATTTT
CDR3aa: CAWSSDLGGSTDTQYF

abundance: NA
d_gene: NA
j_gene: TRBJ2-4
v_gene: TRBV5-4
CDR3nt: TGTGCCAGCAGCAACCTGAAAAACATTCAGTACTTC
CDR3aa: CASSNLKNIQYF